This T cell receptor (beta chain) appears in the sequencing data of a study of cytomegalovirus exposure and HLA in healthy donors (dated by TCRdb to 2016 to 2017). Regarding the research as a whole: According to an earlier analysis of 587 of the donors, about 179 million T cells yielded 90 million to 130 million unique TCR beta sequences and around 300 Gb of sequence data. An early release covering more than 500 HLA-typed donors comprised approximately 290 gigabases of sequencing data and approximately 80 million unique TCR sequences. The genetic ancestry cluster associated with self-reported Caucasian donors included 70% to 85% of the 300 to 450 genotyped donors. The study was designed to test whether signatures of past pathogen exposure could be identified by cataloging public T cell receptors. Using immunosequencing, the study profiled T cell repertoires from 640 or so subjects and related those repertoires to cytomegalovirus serostatus. Besides the first cohort of 550 to 750 subjects, a separate validation cohort made up of around 120 different subjects was used. High-throughput TCR immunosequencing, statistical association of individual TCRs with disease status, and machine learning were combined to predict cytomegalovirus infection status. A later analysis re-examined previously published TCR beta repertoires from hundreds of donors and added high-resolution HLA genotyping to investigate patterns of TCR occurrence. In the later analysis, no new phenotypic data were used to find candidate immune exposures; instead, reliance was placed on TCR beta sequences and their occurrence across donors. In an earlier analysis of a few hundred of the donors, high-throughput TCR beta sequencing was used to judge whether each TCR beta V gene segment behaved as functional or pseudogenic. Donor age, sex, ethnicity and CMV serostatus were collected together with the repertoire data. In a later genetic analysis, genome-wide SNP genotypes for about three fifths of the roughly 670 donors were used, and that subset was treated as a discovery cohort. Every repertoire in the discovery cohort had been generated on one and the same sequencing platform. HLA typing included class I and class II loci at four-digit resolution. The number of donors typed differed by locus, with roughly 620-630 for A, B, C, DRB1 and DQB1, roughly 520 for DQA1, 600 to 610 for DPA1, and around 430 for DPB1. Four to six DR-DQ haplotypes were handled as single units for association and clustering, since linkage in the cohort was strong. Among roughly 370 genotyped donors of the cohort, an average of about 240,000 unique TCR beta nucleotide sequences were sequenced per donor, roughly 20% of them non-productive.

Concerning this clone itself: Its specific antigen is unknown. No much larger clonotype is one base removed from it; base qualities were not supplied.

Library method: the immunoSEQ multiplex PCR assay. A mixture of 60 forward primers for TCR Vbeta segments and 13 reverse primers for TCR Jbeta segments was used in the multiplex PCR. The CDR3 region of rearranged TCR beta genes was amplified from genomic DNA with a multiplex PCR assay. On the Illumina HiSeq System, the amplified TCR beta libraries were sequenced as 87-base-pair reads. Per the source publication's procedure: A later analysis tallied 75 million to 95 million unique TCR beta chains across the 650 to 750 repertoires, and some 10 million of those chains were shared by two or more donors. Raw reads were error-corrected and collapsed into unique sequences with a nearest-neighbor algorithm that merged closely related sequences to remove PCR and sequencing errors. Alignment of CDR3 sequences to IMGT reference sequences was used to assign V, D and J gene segments. For a sequence to be retained, a match of at least six nucleotides was required to both a V gene segment and a J gene segment. Rearrangements were called productive when the CDR3 lacked stop codons and stayed in frame with V and J; all others were non-productive. CDR3 was defined by IMGT convention, running from the second conserved V-encoded cysteine to the conserved J-encoded phenylalanine. Sequences without an unambiguous match to a single V gene segment were excluded from the earlier analysis of about 640 of the donors. In an earlier analysis of some 590 of the donors, V segments were called functional above 56.7% productive rearrangements and were called segregating when the between-donor standard deviation exceeded 5%. A statistical classification framework was built for diagnosing cytomegalovirus status from the catalog of TCR beta chain sequences. A later analysis assigned V and J genes by comparing TCR nucleotide sequences with IMGT/GENE-DB human TR gene sequences. In a later analysis, CDR3 sequences and most-parsimonious VDJ recombination scenarios were assigned using the TCRdist pipeline. A later analysis defined each TCR beta chain by its CDR3 amino acid sequence plus V-gene family, and excluded reads lacking a unique V-gene family. In a later analysis, approximately 640 highly shared, low-generation-probability nucleotide sequences were removed to address suspected cross-contamination and a sequencing artifact. In a later analysis, a clonal expansion index was calculated for each public chain from normalized within-repertoire ranks of inferred template counts. In a later analysis, generation probabilities were computed using a VDJ recombination model fitted to out-of-frame rearrangements, and the results were checked against IGoR. In a later analysis, hypergeometric tests were used to score TCR-TCR, TCR-HLA and TCR-CMV co-occurrence, with a repertoire-size bias correction applied to TCR pairs. To estimate false discovery rates, a later analysis permuted the HLA or CMV assignments 20 times. In a later analysis, co-occurring TCRs were grouped using DBSCAN, with TCRdist sequence similarity added in when clustering inside HLA-allele-positive subsets. For co-occurrence clustering, repertoires with fewer than 30,000 or more than 120,000 public chains were excluded, along with four to six repertoires with anomalous nucleotide sharing. Imported from immuneACCESS, the table was reduced by TCRdb to in-frame sequences with V and J called. These copies leave out some clones; in studies compared against another copy, an unresolved V gene accounts for under half, and the cause of the remainder is not known. D and trimming were read from the DNA, whereas the V and J calls and clone size are those reported in that table. In this sample the table shows 150,000 to 200,000 clones, around nine tenths of which occur a single time. The top ten hold approximately 1.7% of the sample.

The germline V gene (reference sequence) provides CDR1 GTSNPN and CDR2 SVGIG. Here V drops 4 bases and J drops 5 bases, and the junction holds 6 bases not matched to any gene. The cysteine opens and the phenylalanine closes a CDR3 of 13 amino acids. Of all the DNA, just the CDR3 is kept, 39 bases in frame from base 1. The cohort consisted of some 730 healthy bone marrow donors. All cohort members were sampled while nominally healthy, although unrecorded immune exposures were likely present. The donor was CMV seronegative and was included in the group of around 320 seronegative cohort members. A peripheral blood sample was provided by each donor, and peripheral blood mononuclear cells were used for TCR beta sequencing. Genomic DNA was extracted from the blood cell samples with the Qiagen DNeasy Blood Extraction Kit. Points the paper makes about the study in general: Most TCR sequences were observed very rarely across donors, whereas some public TCRs were present in many individuals. Linkage disequilibrium might explain the correlated functional status among segregating V segments, but an unknown experimental factor could not be ruled out. Because some donors lacked HLA typing at each locus, the association tests relied only on the typed subset. Immune exposure information for the cohort was limited to CMV serostatus. A further reported finding was that TCR beta sequences accurately predicted the HLA-A and HLA-B alleles for most subjects in the first cohort. Some IMGT-functional V segments, including TRBV6-2 and TRBV6-3, could not be told apart with the 87-base-pair reads, so those segments were excluded. A cluster of highly shared sequence variants was judged likely to represent a technical artifact of the sequencing pipeline. In a later analysis, several top co-occurrence clusters were reported to appear linked to parvovirus B19, influenza, CMV and Epstein-Barr virus. According to a later analysis, most CMV-associated TCR beta chains appeared to be HLA-restricted, and the HLA associations seemed to be driven largely by CMV exposure. The presence/absence analyses assumed that sequencing depth was roughly uniform across donors, and that assumption may not be true. In a later analysis, HLA-associated TCR beta chains were found to be more clonally expanded and to have lower generation probabilities than equally common non-associated chains. This cohort had only TCR beta chains sequenced, and the lack of alpha or paired-chain data limited which features could be detected. Strong co-occurrence of HLA alleles, especially DR and DQ, made assigning TCR associations to individual alleles difficult. V-gene and J-gene trimming of TCR beta chains was associated with a missense DCLRE1C variant in a later genetic analysis, and the association was replicated in an independent cohort. At a false discovery rate of 0.05, a later analysis linked around 17,000 TCR beta sequences to specific HLA alleles. Cytomegalovirus status was reported to be diagnosed by the classifier with high specificity and sensitivity in both the original and validation cohorts. The authors suggested that the approach could potentially be generalized to other disease states and immunological phenotypes. According to a later genetic analysis, donors in an Asian-associated ancestry cluster had fewer N-insertions in productive TCRs than the roughly 670-donor mean. Because counts were too low, about 18 rarely observed V segments, including chromosome 9 orphons, were excluded from the earlier analysis of 500 to 700 of the donors. A total of 150 to 200 TCR beta chains were listed by the study as associated with cytomegalovirus. In a later analysis, TCR association rates were found to vary across HLA loci, with the most associated TCRs seen for DRB1 alleles and the fewest for HLA-C alleles. A few of the identified cytomegalovirus-associated TCR beta chains were confirmed in vitro to be specific for cytomegalovirus antigens. In an earlier analysis of some 540 of the donors, most TCR beta V segments appeared in productive rearrangements about 87% or about 30% of the time, broadly matching IMGT annotations.

Source material: PBMCs. The rearrangement combines TRBV30 with TRBJ1-1; 8 junctional bases match TRBD1. The clonotype comes from a woman aged 18-29 years in good health and CMV-seronegative. CDR3 sequence: CAWNGQGLTEAFF. Read as DNA, the sequence is TGTGCCTGGAACGGACAGGGTTTGACTGAAGCTTTCTTT.